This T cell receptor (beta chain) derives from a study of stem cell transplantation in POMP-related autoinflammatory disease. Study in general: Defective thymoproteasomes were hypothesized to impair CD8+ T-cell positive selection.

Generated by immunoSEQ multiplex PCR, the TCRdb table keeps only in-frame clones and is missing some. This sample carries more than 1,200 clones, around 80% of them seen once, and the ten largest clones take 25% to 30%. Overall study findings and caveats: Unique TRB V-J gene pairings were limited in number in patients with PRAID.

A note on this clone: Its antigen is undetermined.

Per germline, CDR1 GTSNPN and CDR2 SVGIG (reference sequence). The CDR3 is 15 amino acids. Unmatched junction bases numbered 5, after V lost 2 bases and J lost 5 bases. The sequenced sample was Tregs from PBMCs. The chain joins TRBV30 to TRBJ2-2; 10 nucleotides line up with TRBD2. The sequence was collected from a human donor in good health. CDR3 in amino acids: CAWSLAGVTTGELFF. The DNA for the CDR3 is TGTGCCTGGAGTCTAGCGGGGGTCACGACCGGGGAGCTGTTTTTT.